Here is one T cell receptor (beta chain) with its context. This entry is derived from a study of shared clonotypes between healthy human individuals. Here immunoSEQ multiplex PCR was the method, and the copy in TCRdb shows in-frame clones only, minus some. The table shows some 1.4 million clones, with roughly 97% occurring only once. This CDR3 has 14 amino acids. Per germline, CDR1 SGHTA and CDR2 FQGNSA. V lost 6 bases, J lost 6 bases, and 14 bases lay in between. The TCR comes from a man younger than 40 in good health. J is TRBJ2-2 and V is TRBV7-2; perhaps TRBD2 as D (5 bases). Sequenced sample: naive CD4+ T cells sorted from blood. Regarding subset: CD45RA+ positively selected. CDR3 loop: CASSPARAPGELFF. The DNA of the CDR3 is TGTGCCAGCAGTCCCGCGAGGGCGCCCGGGGAGCTGTTTTTT.